The clone carrying this T cell receptor (beta chain) was seen more than once but under ten times. Authors' methods: Sequenced samples showed a median of around 96,000 TCRs each, with counts running from approximately 21,000 to 630,000. One entry per CDR3 protein results from TCRdb running MiXCR on the RACE reads. These V and J calls derive from TCRdb rather than the authors' analysis. The sample yields 340,000 or so distinct CDR3 sequences, around 7% seen once. This specimen comes from a study of human T cells and chemical hapten exposure. The time point was: patch test 1, 2 weeks after DPC sensitization. Treatment in this sample: therapeutic diphenylcyclopropenone sensitization with weekly scalp DPC. The study extracted total RNA from unfractionated whole blood. Deletions cut 6 bases from V and 5 bases from J, with 14 bases between. Germline CDR1 reads DFQATT; CDR2 reads SNEGSKA (reference sequence). The CDR3 is 14 residues long.

The V gene is TRBV20-1, the J gene TRBJ1-6; possibly TRBD1 for D (5 bases). This receptor was obtained from a young woman with alopecia areata. Some clones in this sample may be carry-over from other donors' samples. The source material was whole blood, sampled in connection with sensitization to the hapten diphenylcyclopropenone (DPC). The CDR3 is CSARASDNNSPLHF. The CDR3, as DNA: TGCAGTGCCAGGGCGTCGGATAATAATTCACCCCTCCACTTT.